These 15 T cell receptor beta chains came from one sample sequenced in a study of cytomegalovirus exposure and HLA in healthy donors. Clones were sequenced by immunoSEQ multiplex PCR, and TCRdb holds only the in-frame ones, with some missing. The sample holds about 98,000 clones; roughly nine tenths are singletons and the top ten take roughly 3.9%. Sequencing was carried out using PBMCs. These receptors originate from a woman aged 25 to 39 in good health and CMV-seronegative.

The chain has TRBV7-2 and TRBJ2-7, with D tentatively TRBD2 (5 bases). The CDR3 is 15 amino acids. CDR1 and CDR2 from the germline V gene are SGHTA and FQGNSA. V lost 3 bases to trimming and J lost 0 bases, with 12 bases between them. The CDR3: CASSFPAEISYEQYF. The CDR3 DNA sequence: TGTGCCAGCAGCTTCCCAGCGGAAATCTCCTACGAGCAGTACTTC.

V and J are TRBV9 and TRBJ1-2; no reliable D call. Trimming removed 0 bases at V and 8 bases at J, with 14 bases between. The germline V gene has CDR1 SGDLS and CDR2 YYNGEE. The CDR3 extends over 14 amino acids. CDR3 amino acids: CASSVDGSRYGYTF. Written as DNA, the CDR3 is TGTGCCAGCAGCGTAGACGGGTCACGGTACGGCTACACCTTC.

This clone was detected once. The chain links TRBV5-6 to TRBJ2-1; maybe TRBD2 (6 bases). V lost 0 bases, J lost 0 bases, and 13 bases lay in between. The CDR3 is made up of 17 amino acids. The germline V gene encodes CDR1 SGHDT and CDR2 YYEEEE. The CDR3 reads CASSLDWGVLSYNEQFF. The CDR3 region has the DNA TGTGCCAGCAGCTTGGACTGGGGGGTACTCTCCTACAATGAGCAGTTCTTC.

The CDR3 protein is CASSFGTGHTDTQYF. CDR3 bases: TGTGCCAGCAGTTTCGGGACAGGGCACACAGATACGCAGTATTTT. The V and J genes are TRBV27 and TRBJ2-3; 9 bases are a match to TRBD1. The V and J ends lost 3 bases and 2 bases, in that order; junction bases with no gene match: 3. Germline V gene data show CDR1 as MNHEY and CDR2 as SMNVEV (reference sequence). The CDR3 sequence is 15 residues long.

Concerning this clone itself: The junction shows a germline mismatch at one end, possibly a read error. This CDR3 is also generated by other DNA sequences in the sample. This chain connects TRBV15 to TRBJ1-2, with D perhaps matching TRBD1 (5 bases). Looked up from germline, CDR1 is LNHNV and CDR2 is YYDKDF (reference sequence). This CDR3 spans 12 amino acids. The chain's CDR3 is CATSGTGYGYTF. The CDR3 DNA reads TGTGCCACCAGCGGCACAGGCTATGGCTACACCTTT.

The gene calls are TRBV19 and TRBJ2-1; 7 bases map to TRBD2. With 9 bases clipped from V and 2 bases from J, the junction kept 7 bases outside the gene matches. This CDR3 has 14 residues. CDR1 and CDR2 from the germline V gene are LNHDA and SQIVND (reference sequence). The CDR3 protein is CASTRGTTYNEQFF. CDR3 in DNA: TGTGCCAGCACGCGGGGGACGACCTACAATGAGCAGTTCTTC.

This clone was found a few times. J is TRBJ1-1 and V is TRBV16, with D unclear. This CDR3 has 12 amino acids. Trimming took off 5 bases at V and 3 bases at J, with 7 bases between the two ends. Per germline, CDR1 KGHSY and CDR2 FQNENV. The CDR3 DNA reads as TGTGCCAGCAGCTTACTACACACTGAAGCTTTCTTT. It specifies CASSLLHTEAFF.

This chain connects TRBV7-3 to TRBJ2-7; TRBD1 aligns across 9 bases. V trimming: 4 bases; J trimming: 4 bases; junction bases outside the gene matches: 2. Per the germline V gene, CDR1 is SGHTA and CDR2 is FQGTGA. The CDR3 has 13 amino acids. The CDR3 DNA sequence: TGTGCCAGCAGCTCAGGGACAGGGTACGAGCAGTACTTC. Translation: CASSSGTGYEQYF.

Comments on this clone: Other DNA variants within this sample encode the same CDR3. CDR3 loop: CASRLGGEQYF. The DNA for the CDR3 is TGTGCCAGCCGATTGGGGGGCGAGCAGTACTTC. The chain employs TRBV2 and TRBJ2-7; a possible D gene is TRBD2 (6 bases). From germline, CDR1 is SNHLY and CDR2 FYNNEI. Trimming stripped 8 bases from V and 6 bases from J, with 11 bases between. The CDR3 consists of 11 residues.

The J gene is TRBJ1-2, the V gene TRBV6-5; 7 bases are a match to TRBD1. The CDR3 is 14 amino acids. V shed 6 bases and J 8 bases; nucleotides not matched to a gene: 12. From germline, CDR1 is MNHEY and CDR2 SVGAGI. CDR3 in amino acids: CASSSLTGTGGYTF. The CDR3, as DNA: TGTGCCAGCAGCTCATTGACAGGGACGGGCGGCTACACCTTC.

This chain joins TRBV4-3 and TRBJ1-4; no firm D call. The V end was cut by 4 bases, the J end by 0 bases, with 9 bases between. Germline values: CDR1 LGHNA, CDR2 YSLEER. The length of the CDR3 is 15 residues. The CDR3 DNA reads TGCGCCAGCAGCCTCCTCCTCGCAACTAATGAAAAACTGTTTTTT. Amino acid sequence: CASSLLLATNEKLFF.

This chain links TRBV5-1 with TRBJ2-7, with a weak D call TRBD1 (7 bases). CDR3 size: 17 residues. Between the trimmed V and J ends, which lost 0 bases and 3 bases, there was a span of 19 bases. The germline V gene has CDR1 SGHRS and CDR2 YFSETQ. The CDR3, as DNA: TGCGCCAGCAGCTTGGAGGGCGGGACAGCTTGGGACTACGAGCAGTACTTC. It specifies CASSLEGGTAWDYEQYF.

The chain joins TRBV5-4 to TRBJ2-1; TRBD2 matches at 8 bases. V lost 3 bases to trimming and J lost 4 bases; unmatched junction nucleotides: 6. The CDR3 sequence is 15 residues long. Per germline, CDR1 SGHNT and CDR2 YYREEE (reference sequence). The CDR3 region has the DNA TGTGCCAGCAGCTGGGGACGGGGGGGGTACAATGAGCAGTTCTTC. Amino acids: CASSWGRGGYNEQFF. Full variable domain (outside the CDR3, taken from reference TRBV5-4 and TRBJ2-1): ETGVTQSPTHLIKTRGQQVTLRCSSQSGHNTVSWYQQALGQGPQFIFQYYREEENGRGNFPPRFSGLQFPNYSSELNVNALELDDSALYLCASSWGRGGYNEQFFGPGTRLTVL.

J is TRBJ2-7 and V is TRBV27; D may be TRBD1 (6 bases). This CDR3 has 14 amino acids. Germline-derived CDR1 and CDR2 are MNHEY and SMNVEV (reference sequence). Trimming removed 2 bases from V and 0 bases from J, with 8 bases in between. For the CDR3, the DNA is TGTGCCAGCAGTTTAGCGGACAGCTCCTACGAGCAGTACTTC. It specifies CASSLADSSYEQYF.

The chain recombines TRBV11-3 with TRBJ1-1; the match to TRBD1 covers 9 bases. The germline V gene encodes CDR1 SGHNT and CDR2 YENEEA. There are 15 residues in the CDR3. J was trimmed by 3 bases and V by 5 bases; bases with no gene match: 7. Here the CDR3 reads CASSPGTGRDTEAFF. CDR3 coding DNA: TGTGCCAGCAGCCCCGGGACAGGGAGGGACACTGAAGCTTTCTTT.